Shown below are 5 T cell receptor beta chains from a single sample sequenced in a study of cytomegalovirus exposure and HLA in healthy donors. Amplification used 60 Vbeta primers and 13 Jbeta primers. Sequenced by immunoSEQ multiplex PCR; TCRdb stores in-frame clones only, minus some. This table has around 85,000 clones, 60% to 80% appearing once. Sequencing was done on a sample of PBMCs. These receptors originate from a woman between 45 and 65 years old in good health and CMV-seropositive.

The chain couples TRBV15 to TRBJ1-5; a weak D match, TRBD1 (5 bases). Trimming removed 6 bases from V and 7 bases from J, with 13 bases in between. Germline V lookup: CDR1 LNHNV, CDR2 YYDKDF (reference sequence). This CDR3 has 13 amino acids. CDR3 in amino acids: CATSGGALQPQHF. CDR3 DNA sequence: TGTGCCACCAGTGGAGGGGCACTGCAGCCCCAGCATTTT.

The chain links TRBV4-1 to TRBJ1-3, with 8 bases lining up with TRBD1. The CDR3 covers 16 residues. V shed 4 bases, J shed 0 bases, and the junction held 5 bases outside the gene matches. Germline CDR1 is MGHRA and CDR2 is YSYEKL. CDR3 nucleotides: TGCGCCAGCAGCCGGGACCAGGGGGCCTCTGGAAACACCATATATTTT. As protein: CASSRDQGASGNTIYF.

The genes are TRBV18 and TRBJ1-3; tentative D call: TRBD1 (5 bases). CDR1 is KGHSH and CDR2 is LQKENI in the germline V gene. CDR3 length: 18 residues. V lost 3 bases to trimming and J lost 0 bases, with 18 bases between them. The CDR3 DNA is TGTGCCAGCTCACCGCCAGCGGGGCTAGGGAGCTCTGGAAACACCATATATTTT. It specifies CASSPPAGLGSSGNTIYF. Full variable domain (missing parts from reference TRBV18 and TRBJ1-3): NAGVMQNPRHLVRRRGQEARLRCSPMKGHSHVYWYRQLPEEGLKFMVYLQKENIIDESGMPKERFSAEFPKEGPSILRIQQVVRGDSAAYFCASSPPAGLGSSGNTIYFGEGSWLTVV.

CDR3 in DNA: TGTGCCGCGACAGGGGGAGCCTACGAGCAGTACTTC. Translation: CAATGGAYEQYF. This rearrangement joins TRBV6-1 to TRBJ2-7, with 9 bases that match TRBD1. Trimming cost V 11 bases and J 2 bases; bases outside gene matches: 4. The V gene's germline CDR1 is MNHNS and CDR2 SASEGT. The CDR3 totals 12 residues.

The chain combines TRBV12-5 with TRBJ1-1; tentative D call: TRBD1 (6 bases). This CDR3 comprises 12 residues. Germline V gives CDR1 LGHNT, CDR2 FRNRAP. Trimming took off 6 bases at V and 6 bases at J, with 11 bases between the two ends. The CDR3 spells CASGSTGAEAFF. In DNA, the CDR3 is TGTGCTAGTGGCTCGACAGGCGCTGAAGCTTTCTTT.